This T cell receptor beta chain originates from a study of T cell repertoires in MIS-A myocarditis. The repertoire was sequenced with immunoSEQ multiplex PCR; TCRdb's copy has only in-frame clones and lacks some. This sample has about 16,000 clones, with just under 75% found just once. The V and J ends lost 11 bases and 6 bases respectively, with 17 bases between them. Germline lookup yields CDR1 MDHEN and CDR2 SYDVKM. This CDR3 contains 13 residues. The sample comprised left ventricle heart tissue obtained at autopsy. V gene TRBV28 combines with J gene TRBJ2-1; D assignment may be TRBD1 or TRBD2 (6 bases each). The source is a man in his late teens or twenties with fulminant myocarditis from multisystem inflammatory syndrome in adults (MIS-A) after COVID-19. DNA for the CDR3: TGTGCCGCGGGAAACAGGGTTAGCAATGAGCAGTTCTTC. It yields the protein CAAGNRVSNEQFF. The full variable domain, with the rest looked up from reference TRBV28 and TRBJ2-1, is DVKVTQSSRYLVKRTGEKVFLECVQDMDHENMFWYRQDPGLGLRLIYFSYDVKMKEKGDIPEGYSVSREKKERFSLILESASTNQTSMYLCAAGNRVSNEQFFGPGTRLTVL.